Shown below are 17 T cell receptor beta chains from a single sample sequenced in a study of cytomegalovirus exposure and HLA in healthy donors. PCR used 60 Vbeta primers and 13 Jbeta primers. Assay: immunoSEQ multiplex PCR; the TCRdb copy retains only in-frame clones and omits some. This sample carries roughly 160,000 clones, around 80% of them seen once, and the ten largest clones take 2% to 2.5%. The source material was PBMCs. The receptors derive from a man between 35 and 55 years old in good health and CMV-seronegative.

Worth noting for this clone: One end of the junction is discordant with germline, which a read error may explain. This chain links TRBV5-1 with TRBJ1-6; D ambiguous. The CDR3 runs 11 residues. CDR1 is SGHRS and CDR2 is YFSETQ in the germline V gene. Here the CDR3 DNA reads TGCGCCAGCAGCTTCTACCGATGTCCCATTTTT. It translates to CASSFYRCPIF. The whole variable domain, remainder taken from reference TRBV5-1 and TRBJ1-6, is KAGVTQTPRYLIKTRGQQVTLSCSPISGHRSVSWYQQTPGQGLQFLFEYFSETQRNKGNFPGRFSGRQFSNSRSEMNVSTLELGDSALYLCASSFYRCPIFGNGTRLTVT.

The V gene is TRBV11-1, the J gene TRBJ2-2, with 12 bases matching TRBD2. V dropped 3 bases and J dropped 6; count of bases not matched to a gene: 2. The length of the CDR3 is 15 residues. Germline CDR1 reads SGHAT; CDR2 reads FQDESV (reference sequence). This CDR3 reads CASSFRLAGAGELFF. Here the CDR3 DNA reads TGTGCCAGCAGCTTTCGACTAGCGGGAGCCGGGGAGCTGTTTTTT.

This clone was observed once. This chain links TRBV6-5 with TRBJ2-7; weak D call: TRBD2 (6 bases). Germline V gene lookup returns CDR1 MNHEY and CDR2 SVGAGI. The CDR3 has 12 amino acids. V gave up 6 bases and J gave up 3 bases, with 9 bases separating them. Here the CDR3 reads CASSWDFYEQYF. The CDR3 DNA follows: TGTGCCAGCAGCTGGGACTTCTACGAGCAGTACTTC.

To note about this clone: The germline gene is not matched at one end of the junction; a read error may be the cause. V gene TRBV27 combines with J gene TRBJ2-6; weak D call: TRBD2 (6 bases). The V gene's germline CDR1 is MNHEY and CDR2 SMNVEV (reference sequence). This CDR3 is 14 amino acids long. CDR3 residues: CASRGGSGANGLTF. Written as DNA, the CDR3 is TGTGCCAGCAGGGGGGGTTCTGGGGCCAACGGCCTGACTTTC.

The chain uses TRBV7-2 and TRBJ2-3; no reliable D call. With 4 bases removed from V and 4 bases from J, the gap between germline ends came to 9 bases. This CDR3 has 13 residues. The germline gives CDR1 SGHTA, CDR2 FQGNSA. The CDR3 nucleotides are TGTGCCAGCAGCTCTCTTGGCCCAGATACGCAGTATTTT. Residues: CASSSLGPDTQYF.

This clone was seen a single time. CDR3 sequence: CASSFQGAPGIGYTF. The CDR3 DNA sequence: TGTGCCAGCAGCTTCCAGGGGGCTCCTGGAATTGGCTACACCTTC. This chain joins TRBV5-4 and TRBJ1-2; TRBD1 matches 8 bases. J was trimmed by 7 bases and V by 2 bases; bases with no gene match: 10. CDR3 length equals 15 residues. Germline V gene data show CDR1 as SGHNT and CDR2 as YYREEE (reference sequence).

This rearrangement joins TRBV6-5 to TRBJ2-2; 10 bases line up with TRBD1. Losses at the gene ends were 5 bases for V and 4 bases for J; bases not matched to a gene: 4. This CDR3 comprises 15 residues. Germline CDR1 is MNHEY and CDR2 is SVGAGI. The DNA of the CDR3 is TGTGCCAGCAGTCCTAGACAGGGGGCCACCGGGGAGCTGTTTTTT. This encodes CASSPRQGATGELFF.

This clone ranks as medium-sized. As DNA, the CDR3 is TGTGCCAGCAGGAACTGGACTAGCGGATCCTACGAGCAGTACTTC. Residues: CASRNWTSGSYEQYF. The rearrangement joins TRBV6-5 to TRBJ2-7; 10 bases match TRBD2. J was trimmed by 1 base and V by 6 bases; bases with no gene match: 6. This CDR3 comprises 15 residues. Germline V CDR1 and CDR2: MNHEY, SVGAGI.

This chain's CDR3 is CASSTIQVGGYTF. The CDR3 DNA follows: TGTGCCAGTAGTACGATACAGGTCGGTGGCTACACCTTC. The chain carries TRBV19 and TRBJ1-2; the D gene is possibly TRBD1 (5 bases). Trimming stripped 4 bases from V and 7 bases from J, with 13 bases between. The CDR3 is 13 amino acids. Germline V gives CDR1 LNHDA, CDR2 SQIVND (reference sequence).

This clone occurred once. The chain uses TRBV5-4 and TRBJ2-7; 9 positions agree with TRBD2. The CDR3 totals 15 residues. Trimming at V came to 3 bases and at J to 1 base, leaving 5 bases not matched to a gene. Germline assignment: CDR1 SGHNT and CDR2 YYREEE (reference sequence). The DNA of the CDR3 is TGTGCCAGCAGCTCCGATAGCGGGAGTTCCTACGAGCAGTACTTC. It specifies CASSSDSGSSYEQYF. The whole variable domain, filled in from reference TRBV5-4 and TRBJ2-7, reads ETGVTQSPTHLIKTRGQQVTLRCSSQSGHNTVSWYQQALGQGPQFIFQYYREEENGRGNFPPRFSGLQFPNYSSELNVNALELDDSALYLCASSSDSGSSYEQYFGPGTRLTVT.

This clone has just one count. The rearrangement joins TRBV5-1 to TRBJ2-4, with D possibly being TRBD1 (7 bases). The CDR3 is 16 amino acids. V was pared by 0 bases and J by 6 bases, with 16 bases between. Germline lookup yields CDR1 SGHRS and CDR2 YFSETQ. The CDR3 reads CASSLVTGRRGNIQYF. The CDR3, as DNA: TGCGCCAGCAGCTTGGTGACAGGGAGGCGCGGAAACATTCAGTACTTC.

This clone was counted only a few times. This sequence joins TRBV4-2 and TRBJ1-5; the D gene is possibly TRBD1 (6 bases). This CDR3 has 13 amino acids. Germline CDR1 and CDR2: LGHNA and YNFKEQ. The V and J ends lost 1 base and 7 bases respectively, with 8 bases between them. The CDR3 coding sequence is TGTGCCAGCAGCCAAGCACAGGGCCAGCCCCAGCATTTT. Translating it yields CASSQAQGQPQHF.

The chain combines TRBV27 with TRBJ2-2; D is unresolved. Germline V lookup: CDR1 MNHEY, CDR2 SMNVEV (reference sequence). The length of the CDR3 is 16 residues. Trimming took 2 bases from V and 0 from J, leaving 10 bases between them. The CDR3 DNA reads as TGTGCCAGCAGTTTAGGCCGCCCCTCGAACACCGGGGAGCTGTTTTTT. Its protein is CASSLGRPSNTGELFF.

The rearrangement uses TRBV14 and TRBJ2-2, with 7 bases fitting TRBD2. V dropped 0 bases and J dropped 1; count of bases not matched to a gene: 5. There are 17 residues in the CDR3. The germline V gene encodes CDR1 SGHDN and CDR2 FVKESK. The CDR3 sequence is CASSQDFLAENTGELFF. The CDR3 coding sequence is TGTGCCAGCAGCCAAGATTTCCTAGCGGAGAACACCGGGGAGCTGTTTTTT.

This sequence joins TRBV5-1 and TRBJ2-5, with TRBD2 matching 7 bases. Germline V gene data show CDR1 as SGHRS and CDR2 as YFSETQ. J was trimmed by 0 bases and V by 4 bases; bases with no gene match: 6. This CDR3 spans 15 amino acids. The CDR3, as DNA: TGCGCCAGCAGCCGAATCGGGGGGTACCAAGAGACCCAGTACTTC. It specifies CASSRIGGYQETQYF.

This clone has more than one count but fewer than ten. The chain joins TRBV20-1 to TRBJ2-6; no firm D call. The CDR3 runs 11 residues. Germline-derived CDR1 and CDR2 are DFQATT and SNEGSKA (reference sequence). Trimming took off 6 bases at V and 3 bases at J, with 3 bases between the two ends. CDR3 sequence: CSASGANVLTF. The CDR3 DNA reads TGCAGTGCGAGTGGGGCCAACGTCCTGACTTTC.

The CDR3, as DNA: TGTGCCAGCAGTGCCAACCGACAGAGCACAGATACGCAGTATTTT. This encodes CASSANRQSTDTQYF. J is TRBJ2-3 and V is TRBV6-4, with D tentatively TRBD1 (5 bases). The CDR3 consists of 15 residues. The V and J ends lost 4 bases and 0 bases respectively, with 11 bases between them. Germline CDR1 is MRHNA and CDR2 is SNTAGT.